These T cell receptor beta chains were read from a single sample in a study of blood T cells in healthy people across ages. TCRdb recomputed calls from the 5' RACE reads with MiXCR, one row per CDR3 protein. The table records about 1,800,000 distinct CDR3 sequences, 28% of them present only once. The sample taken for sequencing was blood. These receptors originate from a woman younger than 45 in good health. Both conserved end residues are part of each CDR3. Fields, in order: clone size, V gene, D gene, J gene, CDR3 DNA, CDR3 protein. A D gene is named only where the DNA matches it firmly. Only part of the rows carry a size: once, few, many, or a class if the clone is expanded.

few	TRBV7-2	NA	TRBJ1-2	TGTGCCAACAGCCTGCACAGGGATAGGAACTATGGCTACACCTTC	CANSLHRDRNYGYTF
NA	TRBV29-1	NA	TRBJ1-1	TGCAGCGTTGCACAGGGCTTAAGGACTGAAGCTTTCTTT	CSVAQGLRTEAFF
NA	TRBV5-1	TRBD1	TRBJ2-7	TGCGCCAGCAACCCCGGGACAGGGGAACGCGAGCAGTACTTC	CASNPGTGEREQYF
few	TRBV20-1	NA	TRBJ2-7	TGCAGTGCTTTAAGAAGCTCCTACGAGCAGTACTTC	CSALRSSYEQYF
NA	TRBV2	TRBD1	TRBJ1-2	TGTGCCAGCAGTGTATTGGACAGGGCGGGTGGCTACACCTTC	CASSVLDRAGGYTF
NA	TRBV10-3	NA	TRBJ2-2	TGTGCCATCAGCGGACTCTCGAACACCGGGGAGCTGTTTTTT	CAISGLSNTGELFF
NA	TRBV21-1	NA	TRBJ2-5	TGTGCCACCGATAGGGACGGGTCTAAGTACTTC	CATDRDGSKYF
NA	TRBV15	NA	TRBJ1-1	TGTGCCACCAGCGGTCTCAGTGAAGCTTTCTTT	CATSGLSEAFF
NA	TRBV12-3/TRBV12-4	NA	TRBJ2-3	TGTGCCAGCAGCCGGACGGGTAGCACAGATACGGAGTATTTT	CASSRTGSTDTEYF
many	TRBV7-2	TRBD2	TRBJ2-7	TGTGCCAGCAGCTTAGGCGGGGGGTATTTCTACGAGCAGTACTTC	CASSLGGGYFYEQYF
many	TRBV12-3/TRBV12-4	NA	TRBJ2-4	TGTGCCAGCAGCTTCAAGGTAGCCAAAAACATTCAGTACTTC	CASSFKVAKNIQYF
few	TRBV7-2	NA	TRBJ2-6	TGTGCCAGAGGGGTTGTTTCACTGAGAAGTCCTGGGGCCAACGTCCTGACTTTC	CARGVVSLRSPGANVLTF
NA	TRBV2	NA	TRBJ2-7	TGTGCCAGCACCGAGGGGGTCCTCTCCTACGAGCAGTACTTC	CASTEGVLSYEQYF
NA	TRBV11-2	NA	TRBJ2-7	TGTGCCAGCACCAAGGGTCAGGGGCTTTACGAGCAGTACTTC	CASTKGQGLYEQYF
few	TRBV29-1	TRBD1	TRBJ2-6	TGCCGGTCCTCAGGACAGGGGCCCGGGGCCAACGTCCTGACTTTC	CRSSGQGPGANVLTF
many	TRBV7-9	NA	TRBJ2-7	TGTGCCAGCAGCCCAGGGATAGGCTACGAGCAGTACTTC	CASSPGIGYEQYF
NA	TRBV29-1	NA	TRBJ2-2	TGCAGCGTTTTGATCGGGGAGCTGTTTTTT	CSVLIGELFF
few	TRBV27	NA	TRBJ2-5	TGTGCCAGCAGTTTCCGGGGGCGGGGGACCCAGTACTTC	CASSFRGRGTQYF
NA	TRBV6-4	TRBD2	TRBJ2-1	TGTGCCAGCAGCGCCCTAGCGGGGGCCCGGAATGAGCAGTTCTTC	CASSALAGARNEQFF
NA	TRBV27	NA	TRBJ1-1	TGTGCCAGCAGCTGGACACCTGACTCTGAAGCTTTCTTT	CASSWTPDSEAFF
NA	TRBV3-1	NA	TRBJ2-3	TGTGCCAGCAGCGGAGAGACCTCAGGGGATACGCAGTATTTT	CASSGETSGDTQYF
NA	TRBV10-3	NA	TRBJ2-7	TGTGCCATCAGTGAGTTGGGGGGGGGCGACGAGCAGTACTTC	CAISELGGGDEQYF
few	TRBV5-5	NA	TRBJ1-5	TGTGCCAGCAGCTTGCGGTCCACCAGGGGTCCGAATCAGCCCCAGCATTTT	CASSLRSTRGPNQPQHF
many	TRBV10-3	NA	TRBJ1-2	TGTGCCATCAGTGACCCAGGGATGGGCGGCTACACCTTC	CAISDPGMGGYTF
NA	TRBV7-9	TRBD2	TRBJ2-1	TGTGCCAGCAGCCCAAAGGGACTAGCCAACAATGAGCAGTTCTTC	CASSPKGLANNEQFF
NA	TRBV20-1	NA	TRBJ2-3	TGCAGTGCCGAAGGCAGGGGAGTTACGCAGTATTTT	CSAEGRGVTQYF
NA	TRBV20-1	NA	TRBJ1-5	TGCAGTGCTAGAGCTTTGGACAGCCTCGGACAGCCCCAGCATTTT	CSARALDSLGQPQHF
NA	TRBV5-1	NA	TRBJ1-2	TGCGCCAGCAGCTCGTACGTGGGCTATGGCTACACCTTC	CASSSYVGYGYTF
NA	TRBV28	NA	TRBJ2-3	TGTGCCAGCAGTTTAATGGGATCACCTAGCACAGATACGCAGTATTTT	CASSLMGSPSTDTQYF
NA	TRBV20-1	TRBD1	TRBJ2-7	TGCAGTGCTAGAGCGGGAAGGGGACAGGGGTCCGAGCAGTACTTC	CSARAGRGQGSEQYF
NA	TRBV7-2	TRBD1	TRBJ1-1	TGTGCCAGCAGCTCGACAGGGTTGGGGACTGAAGCTTTCTTT	CASSSTGLGTEAFF
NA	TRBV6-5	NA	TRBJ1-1	TGTGCCAGCAGTTACGGGGAGAGTACTGAAGCTTTCTTT	CASSYGESTEAFF
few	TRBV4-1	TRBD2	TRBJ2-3	TGCGCCAGCAGCCAAGATGAGGGACTAGGCGCAGATACGCAGTATTTT	CASSQDEGLGADTQYF
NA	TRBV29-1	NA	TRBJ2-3	TGCAGCGTTGCGGAGGATACTAGCACAGATACGCAGTATTTT	CSVAEDTSTDTQYF
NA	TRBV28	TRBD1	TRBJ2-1	TGTGCCAGCAGTCCAACAGGGACAGGGAGGAGTGAGCAGTTCTTC	CASSPTGTGRSEQFF
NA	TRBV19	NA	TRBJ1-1	TGTGCCAGTAGCCAACCCCGAGGCAGCAACACTGAAGCTTTCTTT	CASSQPRGSNTEAFF
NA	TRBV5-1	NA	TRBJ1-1	TGCACCAGCAGCGGGCAGGGCAGGAACACTGAAGCTTTCTTT	CTSSGQGRNTEAFF
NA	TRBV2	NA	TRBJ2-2	TGTGCCAGCAGTGAATTCCAGGGCGGAGGGGAGCTGTTTTTT	CASSEFQGGGELFF
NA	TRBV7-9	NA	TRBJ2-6	TGTGCCAGCCCCCCGGATGGCCCCCAATCTGGGGCCAACGTCCTGACTTTC	CASPPDGPQSGANVLTF
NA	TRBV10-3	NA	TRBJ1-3	TGTGCCATCAGTGAACAGGGCGCCATATATTTT	CAISEQGAIYF